Each of the 31 T cell receptor beta chains below was sequenced from the same sample in a study of CD8 T cells in Susac syndrome. Random hexamers were used to reverse transcribe the RNA input (about 0.45 to 1 ug). TCRdb reanalysed the immunoSEQ multiplex PCR reads using MiXCR and keeps one entry per CDR3 protein. Among about 300,000 distinct CDR3 sequences listed, 70% to 90% were seen once. The sample was CD8+ T cells from PBMCs. The receptors here all came from a human donor with multiple sclerosis.

This rearrangement joins TRBV4-3 to TRBJ2-2; 10 nucleotides match TRBD2. V lost 0 bases, J lost 7 bases, and 11 bases stayed unmatched. Germline CDR1 is LGHNA and CDR2 is YSLEER. The CDR3 totals 18 residues. CDR3 DNA sequence: TGCGCCAGCAGCCAAGACCCCACCACTAGCGGGATGGGCGGGGAGCTGTTTTTT. As protein: CASSQDPTTSGMGGELFF.

The chain links TRBV27 to TRBJ2-5; 12 bases map to TRBD1. Per germline, CDR1 MNHEY and CDR2 SMNVEV (reference sequence). The length of the CDR3 is 16 residues. The junction had 5 bases not matched to a gene; V was cut back by 2 bases and J by 4 bases. The chain's CDR3 is CASSLLGTGGAETQYF. CDR3 nucleotide sequence: TGTGCCAGCAGTTTACTGGGGACAGGGGGCGCAGAGACCCAGTACTTC.

The CDR3 is CSARGRETSGFTDTQYF. The CDR3 DNA sequence: TGCAGTGCTAGAGGAAGAGAGACTAGCGGGTTCACAGATACGCAGTATTTT. The chain couples TRBV20-1 to TRBJ2-3, with 10 bases matching TRBD2. V was clipped by 1 base and J by 2 bases; unmatched bases: 9. The CDR3 covers 17 residues. Germline V CDR1 and CDR2: DFQATT, SNEGSKA (reference sequence).

The rearrangement joins TRBV30 to TRBJ1-6; possibly TRBD1 for D (5 bases). Germline CDR1 reads GTSNPN; CDR2 reads SVGIG (reference sequence). Deletions cut 0 bases from V and 5 bases from J, with 11 bases between. This CDR3 region has 15 residues. Written as DNA, the CDR3 is TGTGCCTGGAGTGTCGACGGGACGAATAATTCACCCCTCCACTTT. Its translation: CAWSVDGTNNSPLHF.

This clonotype was seen only a few times. This chain uses TRBV7-9 with TRBJ2-1; D unclear. The CDR3 sequence is 11 residues long. CDR1 SEHNR and CDR2 FQNEAQ come from the germline V gene (reference sequence). Deletions cut 5 bases from V and 3 bases from J, with 2 bases between. CDR3 region: CASSVYNEQFF. CDR3 bases: TGTGCCAGCAGCGTCTACAATGAGCAGTTCTTC.

This chain links TRBV7-2 with TRBJ2-3; 9 positions match TRBD2. V was pared by 5 bases and J by 0 bases, with 3 bases of the junction left unmatched. Germline V lookup: CDR1 SGHTA, CDR2 FQGNSA. The CDR3 contains 15 residues. The CDR3 DNA reads TGTGCCAGCAGCAGCGGGGGGCTGAGCACAGATACGCAGTATTTT. Amino acids: CASSSGGLSTDTQYF.

V is TRBV6-5 and J is TRBJ2-5; tentative D call: TRBD1 (5 bases). V was shortened by 6 bases and J by 7 bases, with 15 bases between the two germline ends. This CDR3 is built from 13 residues. Germline assignment: CDR1 MNHEY and CDR2 SVGAGI. CDR3 in amino acids: CASRRQIIGTQYF. The CDR3 DNA reads TGTGCCAGCAGGCGACAGATTATAGGGACCCAGTACTTC.

The chain is built from TRBV5-1 and TRBJ2-7; D not resolved. V was cut by 4 bases and J by 4 bases, with 9 bases left in between. Per germline, CDR1 SGHRS and CDR2 YFSETQ. CDR3 length: 12 residues. The CDR3 bases are TGCGCCAGCAGCACTGACGGGTACGAGCAGTACTTC. This sequence encodes CASSTDGYEQYF.

The V call is TRBV29-1, the J call TRBJ2-7; D is unresolved. Germline CDR1 SQVTM, CDR2 ANQGSEA. The CDR3 is made up of 14 amino acids. V lost 7 bases and J 2 bases, leaving 18 bases between the germline ends. The CDR3: CSGRSTRTPYEQYF. CDR3 in DNA: TGCAGCGGACGTTCCACACGGACCCCCTACGAGCAGTACTTC.

The rearrangement joins TRBV4-1 to TRBJ2-1; D possibly corresponds to TRBD1 (6 bases). CDR1 MGHRA and CDR2 YSYEKL come from the germline V gene. The CDR3 extends over 13 amino acids. V lost 4 bases and J 9 bases, leaving 13 bases between the germline ends. The chain's CDR3 is CASSPPGVPEQFF. Here the CDR3 DNA reads TGCGCCAGCAGCCCTCCAGGGGTCCCTGAGCAGTTCTTC.

V usage is TRBV6-2 or TRBV6-3 and J usage is TRBJ2-7, with 8 bases matching TRBD2. There are 16 residues in the CDR3. V was clipped by 5 bases and J by 2 bases; unmatched bases: 11. In germline, CDR1 is MNHEY, CDR2 SVGEGT. Here the CDR3 DNA reads TGTGCCAGCAGTCAAGCCCTCTCGCGGGAGGCCTACGAGCAGTACTTC. Its protein product is CASSQALSREAYEQYF.

This chain links TRBV6-5 with TRBJ1-6; weak D call: TRBD1 (5 bases). The germline CDR1 and CDR2 sequences are MNHEY and SVGAGI. This CDR3 has 16 amino acids. With 2 bases removed from V and 9 bases from J, the gap between germline ends came to 17 bases. In nucleotides, the CDR3 is TGTGCCAGCAGTTACGAAGCCCCAGGGAACGGTTCACCCCTCCACTTT. Its translation: CASSYEAPGNGSPLHF.

The rearrangement links TRBV6-2 or TRBV6-3 to TRBJ1-1, with TRBD1 identical over 7 bases. CDR1 and CDR2 from the germline V gene are MNHEY and SVGEGT. This CDR3 comprises 15 residues. Germline trimming cut 5 bases from V and 0 bases from J; bases unmatched to any gene: 6. The CDR3 DNA sequence: TGTGCCAGCAGTATGACAGGGACAATGAACACTGAAGCTTTCTTT. Its protein is CASSMTGTMNTEAFF.

The chain combines TRBV19 with TRBJ2-3, with 9 bases lining up with TRBD2. The CDR3 has 17 residues. The V segment lost 6 bases and the J segment 2 bases; nucleotides outside the gene matches: 12. From germline, CDR1 is LNHDA and CDR2 SQIVND (reference sequence). The CDR3 protein is CASSLILPSGATDTQYF. CDR3 DNA: TGTGCCAGTAGCCTAATTCTACCTAGCGGGGCCACAGATACGCAGTATTTT.

This clonotype was detected only a few times. The CDR3 DNA reads TGTGCCAGCAGTTTATTGGACAATGAGCAGTTCTTC. This translates into CASSLLDNEQFF. This chain uses TRBV12-3 or TRBV12-4 with TRBJ2-1; D gene unclear. This CDR3 contains 12 residues. Trimming took 2 bases from V and 5 from J, leaving 4 bases between them.

This clonotype was recorded once. The J gene is TRBJ2-4, the V gene TRBV20-1; weak D call: TRBD2 (6 bases). The CDR3 spans 15 residues. V lost 1 base, J lost 0 bases, and 10 bases lay in between. Germline V gene sequence: CDR1 DFQATT, CDR2 SNEGSKA (reference sequence). Written as DNA, the CDR3 is TGCAGTGCTAGAGTGAGGGGACTAGCCAAAAACATTCAGTACTTC. Protein: CSARVRGLAKNIQYF.

The J gene is TRBJ2-3, the V gene TRBV6-4; possible D gene TRBD2, 6 bases. CDR1 and CDR2 from the germline V gene are MRHNA and SNTAGT. V lost 4 bases to trimming and J lost 0 bases, with 11 bases between them. The CDR3 sequence is 15 residues long. The CDR3 here is CASSVDAGSTDTQYF. The CDR3 DNA reads TGTGCCAGCAGTGTAGACGCGGGGAGCACAGATACGCAGTATTTT.

CDR3 coding DNA: TGTGCCAGCAGCTTAGTGGCGGGAGAGTGGACCGGGGAGCTGTTTTTT. Amino acids: CASSLVAGEWTGELFF. The chain carries TRBV7-2 and TRBJ2-2; 7 nucleotides align to TRBD2. J gave up 5 bases and V 1 base, and 7 bases lay outside the gene matches. This CDR3 contains 16 residues. The germline gives CDR1 SGHTA, CDR2 FQGNSA.

The rearrangement links TRBV20-1 to TRBJ2-7, with D unresolved. This CDR3 spans 14 amino acids. Trimming stripped 4 bases from V and 3 bases from J, with 16 bases between. The germline gives CDR1 DFQATT, CDR2 SNEGSKA (reference sequence). The CDR3 region is CSANPSSPNYEQYF. DNA for the CDR3: TGCAGTGCTAACCCATCGTCCCCCAACTACGAGCAGTACTTC.

V usage is TRBV9 and J usage is TRBJ2-7; 10 positions agree with TRBD1. The germline gives CDR1 SGDLS, CDR2 YYNGEE. Trimming removed 3 bases from V and 4 bases from J; junction bases left unmatched: 10. CDR3 size: 16 residues. Here the CDR3 reads CASSGGTGVTKYEQYF. The DNA for the CDR3 is TGTGCCAGCAGCGGAGGGACAGGGGTAACTAAATACGAGCAGTACTTC. Supplemented by reference TRBV9 and TRBJ2-7, the full variable domain reads DSGVTQTPKHLITATGQRVTLRCSPRSGDLSVYWYQQSLDQGLQFLIQYYNGEERAKGNILERFSAQQFPDLHSELNLSSLELGDSALYFCASSGGTGVTKYEQYFGPGTRLTVT.

The J gene is TRBJ2-7, the V gene TRBV6-1; D not resolved. CDR3 length: 16 residues. With 6 bases removed from V and 4 bases from J, the gap between germline ends came to 22 bases. The germline gives CDR1 MNHNS, CDR2 SASEGT. The CDR3 region has the DNA TGTGCCAGCAGCCGACCGCGTTTGCTTCAAGGGTACGAGCAGTACTTC. Protein product: CASSRPRLLQGYEQYF.

This chain joins TRBV4-1 and TRBJ2-7; D is uncertain. In germline, CDR1 is MGHRA, CDR2 YSYEKL. Trimming stripped 2 bases from V and 6 bases from J, with 11 bases between. The CDR3 sequence is 13 residues long. The CDR3 spells CASSQTGEGEQYF. The CDR3 bases are TGCGCCAGCAGCCAAACCGGTGAAGGCGAGCAGTACTTC.

The V call is TRBV9, the J call TRBJ2-2, with TRBD1 matching 7 bases. Germline CDR1 reads SGDLS; CDR2 reads YYNGEE. With V trimmed by 3 bases and J by 8 bases, 7 bases remained unmatched. This CDR3 spans 14 amino acids. The CDR3 DNA follows: TGTGCCAGCAGCGGTCGGACAGGCTGGGGGGAGCTGTTTTTT. Amino acid sequence: CASSGRTGWGELFF. The variable domain in full, completed from reference TRBV9 and TRBJ2-2, reads DSGVTQTPKHLITATGQRVTLRCSPRSGDLSVYWYQQSLDQGLQFLIQYYNGEERAKGNILERFSAQQFPDLHSELNLSSLELGDSALYFCASSGRTGWGELFFGEGSRLTVL.

This clonotype came up once. V usage is TRBV20-1 and J usage is TRBJ2-3; TRBD1 is a possible D gene (6 bases). V gave up 3 bases and J gave up 3 bases, with 16 bases separating them. Per the germline V gene, CDR1 is DFQATT and CDR2 is SNEGSKA (reference sequence). The CDR3 consists of 15 residues. DNA for the CDR3: TGCAGTGCTAGCAAACAGGGAGCGCTAACAGATACGCAGTATTTT. Translation gives CSASKQGALTDTQYF.

As concerns this clonotype: One end of the junction fails to match germline, which may point to a read error. CDR3 sequence: CANSPEGRGVPDTQYF. The CDR3 bases are TGTGCCAACAGCCCCGAGGGGCGGGGGGTCCCAGATACGCAGTATTTT. This chain uses TRBV9 with TRBJ2-3, with TRBD2 matching 8 bases. CDR3 length equals 16 residues. Germline assignment: CDR1 SGDLS and CDR2 YYNGEE. Filled out from reference TRBV9 and TRBJ2-3, the complete variable domain reads DSGVTQTPKHLITATGQRVTLRCSPRSGDLSVYWYQQSLDQGLQFLIQYYNGEERAKGNILERFSAQQFPDLHSELNLSSLELGDSALYFCANSPEGRGVPDTQYFGPGTRLTVL.

The CDR3 DNA sequence: TGTGCCAGCAGTTCGGGACAGTTCTCCCGCTACACCTTC. Translation: CASSSGQFSRYTF. This chain uses TRBV12-3 or TRBV12-4 with TRBJ1-2; 7 bases line up with TRBD1. The CDR3 runs to 13 residues. V gave up 4 bases and J gave up 9 bases; unmatched junction bases: 8.

V and J are TRBV30 and TRBJ1-5; D possibly corresponds to TRBD1 (6 bases). Germline values: CDR1 GTSNPN, CDR2 SVGIG (reference sequence). This CDR3 comprises 13 residues. Trimming cost V 5 bases and J 4 bases, with 12 bases left between them. CDR3 sequence: CAWSQGLNQPQHF. CDR3 sequence (DNA): TGTGCCTGGTCGCAGGGGTTGAATCAGCCCCAGCATTTT.

The V and J genes are TRBV7-2 and TRBJ2-3, with 7 bases fitting TRBD2. The length of the CDR3 is 16 residues. Germline V gene data show CDR1 as SGHTA and CDR2 as FQGNSA. After removal of 2 bases from V and 5 bases from J, the junction contained 10 bases not matched to a gene. In DNA, the CDR3 is TGTGCCAGCAGCTTATACAGCGGGACTCAACAAGATACGCAGTATTTT. Its translation: CASSLYSGTQQDTQYF.

V gene TRBV12-3 or TRBV12-4 combines with J gene TRBJ2-7; D perhaps matches TRBD1 (5 bases). V was clipped by 5 bases and J by 5 bases, with 13 bases between them. The CDR3 consists of 13 residues. Here the CDR3 reads CASSDSLLNEQYF. CDR3 coding DNA: TGTGCCAGCAGTGACAGTCTACTAAACGAGCAGTACTTC.

V gene TRBV20-1 combines with J gene TRBJ1-2, with D uncertain. V gave up 3 bases and J gave up 10 bases, with 6 bases separating them. The CDR3 loop spans 9 amino acids. The germline CDR1 and CDR2 sequences are DFQATT and SNEGSKA (reference sequence). CDR3 region: CSASPPYTF. In DNA, the CDR3 is TGCAGTGCTAGTCCGCCCTACACCTTC.

The chain couples TRBV30 to TRBJ1-1; D gene unclear. The CDR3 is 16 amino acids. The germline V and J ends were trimmed by 1 base and 0 bases, with 15 bases remaining between them. Germline V CDR1 and CDR2: GTSNPN, SVGIG (reference sequence). The CDR3 DNA reads TGTGCCTGGAGTGGAGCCGCCGGCCTGATGAACACTGAAGCTTTCTTT. Translated, it gives CAWSGAAGLMNTEAFF. Filled out from reference TRBV30 and TRBJ1-1, the complete variable domain reads SQTIHQWPATLVQPVGSPLSLECTVEGTSNPNLYWYRQAAGRGLQLLFYSVGIGQISSEVPQNLSASRPQDRQFILSSKKLLLSDSGFYLCAWSGAAGLMNTEAFFGQGTRLTVV.